This T cell receptor (beta chain) was recovered during a study of graft-versus-host responses after intestinal transplantation. Assay: immunoSEQ multiplex PCR; the TCRdb copy retains only in-frame clones and omits some. The table lists fewer than 45,000 clones, around 90% of them singletons. The source was PBMCs, collected around 320 days after intestinal transplant. The sequence was collected from a human patient who received an intestinal transplant, so some T cells may come from the graft donor.

The CDR3 sequence is CASSLGTANEKLFF. Here the CDR3 DNA reads TGTGCCAGCAGCTTAGGGACAGCTAATGAAAAACTGTTTTTT. The rearrangement joins TRBV7-2 to TRBJ1-4; TRBD1 might be the D (6 bases). Germline V CDR1 and CDR2: SGHTA, FQGNSA. The germline V and J ends were trimmed by 1 base and 3 bases, with 6 bases remaining between them. The CDR3 totals 14 residues.